Ten or more counts support the clone carrying this T cell receptor (beta chain). The sample comes from a study of early T cells in non-severe SARS-CoV-2 infection. TCRdb used MiXCR to reprocess the 5' RACE reads, holding one entry per CDR3 protein. The sample includes more than 40,000 distinct CDR3 sequences, roughly 4.2% seen only once; the top ten take about 3%. Between the trimmed V and J ends, which lost 4 bases and 3 bases, there was a span of 8 bases. The germline gives CDR1 ENHRY, CDR2 SYGVKD. This CDR3 has 13 amino acids. The receptor's source is an adult who was a healthcare worker with PCR-confirmed SARS-CoV-2 infection or an uninfected control (not recorded which). The chain couples TRBV10-3 to TRBJ2-3, with TRBD2 as a possible D gene (6 bases). Sequenced input: whole blood. CDR3 sequence reads: CAISVGGTDTQYF. The DNA for the CDR3 is TGTGCCATCAGTGTTGGAGGGACAGATACGCAGTATTTT.